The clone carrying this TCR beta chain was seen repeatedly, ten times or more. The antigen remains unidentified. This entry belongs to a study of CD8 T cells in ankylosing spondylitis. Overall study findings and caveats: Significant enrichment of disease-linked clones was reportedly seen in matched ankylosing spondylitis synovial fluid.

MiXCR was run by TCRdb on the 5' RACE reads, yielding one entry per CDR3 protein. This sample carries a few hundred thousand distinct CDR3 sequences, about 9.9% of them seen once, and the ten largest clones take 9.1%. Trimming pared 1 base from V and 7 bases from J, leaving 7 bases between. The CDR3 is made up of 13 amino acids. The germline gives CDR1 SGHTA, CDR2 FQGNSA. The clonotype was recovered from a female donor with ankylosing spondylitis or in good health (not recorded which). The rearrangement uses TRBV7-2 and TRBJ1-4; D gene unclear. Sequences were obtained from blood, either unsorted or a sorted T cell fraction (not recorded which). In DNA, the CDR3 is TGTGCCAGCAGCTTAGGTGGGAGTGAAAAACTGTTTTTT. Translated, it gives CASSLGGSEKLFF.